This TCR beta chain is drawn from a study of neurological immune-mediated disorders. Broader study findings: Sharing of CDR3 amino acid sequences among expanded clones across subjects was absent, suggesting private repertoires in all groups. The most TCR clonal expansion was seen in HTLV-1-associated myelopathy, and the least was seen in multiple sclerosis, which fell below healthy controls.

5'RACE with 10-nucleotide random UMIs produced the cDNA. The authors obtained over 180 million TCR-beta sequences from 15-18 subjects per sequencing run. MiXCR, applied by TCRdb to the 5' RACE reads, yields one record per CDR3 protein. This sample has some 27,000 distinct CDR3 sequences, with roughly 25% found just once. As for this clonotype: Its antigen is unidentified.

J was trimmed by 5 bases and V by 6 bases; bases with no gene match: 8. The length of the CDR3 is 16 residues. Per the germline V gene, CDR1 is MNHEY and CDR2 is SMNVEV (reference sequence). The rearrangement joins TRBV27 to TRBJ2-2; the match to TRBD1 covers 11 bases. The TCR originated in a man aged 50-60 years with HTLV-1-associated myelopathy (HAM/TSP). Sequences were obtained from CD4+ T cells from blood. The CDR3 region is CASRGHRDRGTGELFF. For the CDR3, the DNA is TGTGCCAGCAGGGGCCACCGGGACAGGGGGACCGGGGAGCTGTTTTTT.